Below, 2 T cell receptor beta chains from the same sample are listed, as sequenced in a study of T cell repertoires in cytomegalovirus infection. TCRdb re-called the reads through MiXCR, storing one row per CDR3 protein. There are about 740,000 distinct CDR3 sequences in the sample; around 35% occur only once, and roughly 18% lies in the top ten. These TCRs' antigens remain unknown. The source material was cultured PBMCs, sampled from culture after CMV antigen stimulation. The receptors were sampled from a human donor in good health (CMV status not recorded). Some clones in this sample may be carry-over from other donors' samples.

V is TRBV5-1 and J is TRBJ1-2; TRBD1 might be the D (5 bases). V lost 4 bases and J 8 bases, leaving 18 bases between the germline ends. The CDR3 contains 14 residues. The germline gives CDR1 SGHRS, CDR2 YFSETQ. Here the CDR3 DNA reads TGCGCCAGCAGCCCCGGGGCCTCCGATCAGGGCTACACCTTC. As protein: CASSPGASDQGYTF.

This chain's CDR3 is CASSLDHPGRLYGYTF. CDR3 sequence (DNA): TGTGCCAGCAGCTTAGACCACCCAGGAAGACTCTATGGCTACACCTTC. The chain recombines TRBV7-9 with TRBJ1-2; D is undetermined. Deletions cut 1 base from V and 4 bases from J, with 16 bases between. Germline-derived CDR1 and CDR2 are SEHNR and FQNEAQ (reference sequence). CDR3 length equals 16 residues.